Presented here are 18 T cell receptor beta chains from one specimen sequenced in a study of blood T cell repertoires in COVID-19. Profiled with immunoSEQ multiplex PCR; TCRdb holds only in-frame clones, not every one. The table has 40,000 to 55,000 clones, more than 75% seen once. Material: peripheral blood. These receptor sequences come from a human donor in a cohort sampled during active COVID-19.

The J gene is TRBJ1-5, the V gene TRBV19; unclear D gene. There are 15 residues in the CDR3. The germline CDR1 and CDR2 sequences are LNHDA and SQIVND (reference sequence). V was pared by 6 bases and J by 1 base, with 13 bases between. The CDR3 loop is CASRDRGSSNQPQHF. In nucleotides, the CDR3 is TGTGCCAGTAGGGATAGAGGGTCCAGCAATCAGCCCCAGCATTTT.

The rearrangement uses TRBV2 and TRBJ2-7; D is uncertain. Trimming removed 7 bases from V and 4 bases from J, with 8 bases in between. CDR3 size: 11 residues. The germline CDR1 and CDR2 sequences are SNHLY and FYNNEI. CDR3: CASTPSYEQYF. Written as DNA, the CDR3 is TGTGCCAGCACCCCATCATACGAGCAGTACTTC.

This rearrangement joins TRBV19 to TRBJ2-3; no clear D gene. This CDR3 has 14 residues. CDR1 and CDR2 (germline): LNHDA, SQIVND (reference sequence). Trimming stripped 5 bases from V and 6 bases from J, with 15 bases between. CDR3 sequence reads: CASSPPGLVDTQYF. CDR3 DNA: TGTGCCAGTAGTCCTCCGGGTCTTGTGGATACGCAGTATTTT.

CDR3 bases: TGTGCCATCAGTGAGGACGGGATCAAAAACATTCAGTACTTC. Translation: CAISEDGIKNIQYF. V gene TRBV10-3 combines with J gene TRBJ2-4; a weak D match, TRBD2 (5 bases). The CDR3 is 14 residues long. In germline, CDR1 is ENHRY, CDR2 SYGVKD. V lost 2 bases to trimming and J lost 3 bases, with 8 bases between them.

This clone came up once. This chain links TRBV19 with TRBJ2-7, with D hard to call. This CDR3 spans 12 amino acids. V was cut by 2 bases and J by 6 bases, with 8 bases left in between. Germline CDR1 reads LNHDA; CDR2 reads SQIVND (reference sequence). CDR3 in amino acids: CASSIRRGEQYF. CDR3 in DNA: TGTGCCAGTAGTATACGCAGAGGCGAGCAGTACTTC.

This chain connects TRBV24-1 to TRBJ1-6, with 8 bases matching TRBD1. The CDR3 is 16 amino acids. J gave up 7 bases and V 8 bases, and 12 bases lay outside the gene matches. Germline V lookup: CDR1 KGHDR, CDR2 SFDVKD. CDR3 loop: CATTETGEPSNSPLHF. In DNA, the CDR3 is TGTGCCACCACCGAGACAGGGGAACCCTCGAATTCACCCCTCCACTTT.

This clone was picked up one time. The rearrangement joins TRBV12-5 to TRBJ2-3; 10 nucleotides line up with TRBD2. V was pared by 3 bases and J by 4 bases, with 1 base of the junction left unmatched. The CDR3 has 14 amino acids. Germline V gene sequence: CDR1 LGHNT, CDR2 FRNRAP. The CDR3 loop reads CASGLGLAADTQYF. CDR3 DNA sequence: TGTGCTAGTGGTTTAGGACTAGCGGCAGATACGCAGTATTTT.

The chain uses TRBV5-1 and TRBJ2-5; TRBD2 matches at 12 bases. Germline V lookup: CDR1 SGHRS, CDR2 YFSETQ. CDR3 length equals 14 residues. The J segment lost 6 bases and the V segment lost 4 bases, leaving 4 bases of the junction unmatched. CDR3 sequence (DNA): TGCGCCAGCAGCCCGACTAGCGGGAGTCAGACCCAGTACTTC. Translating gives CASSPTSGSQTQYF.

CDR3 coding DNA: TGCAGCACTTTAGGGGGCACCGGGGAGCTGTTTTTT. Residues: CSTLGGTGELFF. V gene TRBV29-1 combines with J gene TRBJ2-2; the D gene is possibly TRBD1 (6 bases). Looked up from germline, CDR1 is SQVTM and CDR2 is ANQGSEA. Trimming removed 8 bases from V and 4 bases from J, with 11 bases in between. The CDR3 runs 12 residues.

The CDR3 DNA reads as TGTGCCATCAGTGCCGACTATCGTACGGGTTATAGCAATCAGCCCCAGCATTTT. Translated, it gives CAISADYRTGYSNQPQHF. This sequence joins TRBV10-3 and TRBJ1-5, with D hard to call. V lost 4 bases, J lost 0 bases, and 19 bases lay in between. The CDR3 consists of 18 residues. Germline V CDR1 and CDR2: ENHRY, SYGVKD.

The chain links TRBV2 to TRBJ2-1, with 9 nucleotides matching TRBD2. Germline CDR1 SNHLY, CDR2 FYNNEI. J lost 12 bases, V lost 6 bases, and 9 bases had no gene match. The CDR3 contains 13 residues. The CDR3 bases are TGTGCCAGCAGAGGCGGTAGCGGGAGTAGGCAGTTCTTC. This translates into CASRGGSGSRQFF. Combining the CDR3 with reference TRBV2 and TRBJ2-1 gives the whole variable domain EPEVTQTPSHQVTQMGQEVILRCVPISNHLYFYWYRQILGQKVEFLVSFYNNEISEKSEIFDDQFSVERPDGSNFTLKIRSTKLEDSAMYFCASRGGSGSRQFFGPGTRLTVL.

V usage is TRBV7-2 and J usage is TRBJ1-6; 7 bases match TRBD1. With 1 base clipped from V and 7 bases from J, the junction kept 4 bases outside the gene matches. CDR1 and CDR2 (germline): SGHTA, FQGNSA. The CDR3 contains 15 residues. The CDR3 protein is CASSLDRGSNSPLHF. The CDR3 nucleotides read TGTGCCAGCAGCTTAGACAGGGGTTCCAATTCACCCCTCCACTTT.

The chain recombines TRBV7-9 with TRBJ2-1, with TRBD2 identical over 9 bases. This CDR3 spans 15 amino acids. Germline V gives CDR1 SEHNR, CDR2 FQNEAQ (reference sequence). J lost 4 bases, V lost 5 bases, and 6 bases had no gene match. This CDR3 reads CASSHSGRGYNEQFF. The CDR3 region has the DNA TGTGCCAGCAGCCATAGCGGGAGAGGTTACAATGAGCAGTTCTTC.

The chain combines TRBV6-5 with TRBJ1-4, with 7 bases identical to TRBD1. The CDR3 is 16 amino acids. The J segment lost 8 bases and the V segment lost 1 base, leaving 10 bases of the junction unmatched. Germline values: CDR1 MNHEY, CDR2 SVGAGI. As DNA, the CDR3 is TGTGCCAGCAGTTACTTATCTAGGACAGGACGGGAAAAACTGTTTTTT. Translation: CASSYLSRTGREKLFF.

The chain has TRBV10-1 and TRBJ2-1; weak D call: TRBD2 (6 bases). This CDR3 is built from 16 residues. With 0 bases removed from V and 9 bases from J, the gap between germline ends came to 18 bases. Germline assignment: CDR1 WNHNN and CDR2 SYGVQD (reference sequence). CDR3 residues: CASSESRRDWNLEQFF. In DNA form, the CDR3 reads TGCGCCAGCAGTGAGTCGAGGCGGGACTGGAACCTTGAGCAGTTCTTC.

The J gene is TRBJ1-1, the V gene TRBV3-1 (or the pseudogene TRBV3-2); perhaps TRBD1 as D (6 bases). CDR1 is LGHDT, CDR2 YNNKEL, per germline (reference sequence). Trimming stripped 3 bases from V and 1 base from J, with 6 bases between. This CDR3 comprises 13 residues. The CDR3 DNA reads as TGTGCCAGCAGCCAGACAGGGAACACTGAAGCTTTCTTT. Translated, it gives CASSQTGNTEAFF.

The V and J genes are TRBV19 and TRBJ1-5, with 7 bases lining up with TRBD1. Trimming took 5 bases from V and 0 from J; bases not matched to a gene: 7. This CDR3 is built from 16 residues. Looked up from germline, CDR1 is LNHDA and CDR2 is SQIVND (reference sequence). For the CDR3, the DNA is TGTGCCAGTAGTTGGGCAGGGGGGTATAGCAATCAGCCCCAGCATTTT. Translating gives CASSWAGGYSNQPQHF.

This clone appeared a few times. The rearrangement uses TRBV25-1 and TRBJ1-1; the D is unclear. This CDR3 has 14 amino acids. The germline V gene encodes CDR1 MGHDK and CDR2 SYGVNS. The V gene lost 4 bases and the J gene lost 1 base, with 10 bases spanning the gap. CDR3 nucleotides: TGTGCCAGCAGTGCGACACACTGGAACACTGAAGCTTTCTTT. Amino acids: CASSATHWNTEAFF.